The next 8 T cell receptor beta chains were all read from a single sample in a study of beta chain features in type 1 diabetes. The isolated RNA, all of it, was reverse transcribed, so expressed TCRB transcripts were what got sequenced. The data were produced by immunoSEQ multiplex PCR, yet TCRdb's version contains in-frame clones alone and is incomplete. The sample lists fewer than 550,000 clones, about an eighth occurring once. The specimen sequenced was naive CD4+ T cells from blood. The receptors were sampled from a woman between 18 and 29 years old in good health.

This sequence joins TRBV7-2 and TRBJ2-3, with 7 bases matching TRBD2. J gave up 4 bases and V 0 bases, and 10 bases lay outside the gene matches. This CDR3 has 17 residues. Germline-derived CDR1 and CDR2 are SGHTA and FQGNSA. The CDR3 DNA follows: TGTGCCAGCAGCTTAGCCCCCAGCGGGATAGCCTCAGATACGCAGTATTTT. Amino acids: CASSLAPSGIASDTQYF.

In its sample, this clone was seen a few times. This chain uses TRBV7-2 with TRBJ2-1; D possibly corresponds to TRBD2 (7 bases). The germline V gene encodes CDR1 SGHTA and CDR2 FQGNSA. V was clipped by 5 bases and J by 15 bases, with 17 bases between them. This CDR3 is built from 12 residues. In nucleotides, the CDR3 is TGTGCCAGCAGCCAGGGGACTAAGTCGTGGTTCTTC. Encoded protein: CASSQGTKSWFF.

The V call is TRBV6-1, the J call TRBJ1-2; tentatively, D is TRBD1 (5 bases). The CDR3 consists of 14 residues. Germline V lookup: CDR1 MNHNS, CDR2 SASEGT. V was cut by 7 bases and J by 0 bases, with 12 bases left in between. The CDR3 loop reads CASKLTATNYGYTF. The CDR3 nucleotides read TGTGCCAGCAAGTTGACAGCTACTAACTATGGCTACACCTTC.

In this sample, this clone turned up a few times. The CDR3 reads CASSGDNTDTQYF. DNA for the CDR3: TGTGCCAGCTCAGGGGACAACACAGATACGCAGTATTTT. The rearrangement joins TRBV18 to TRBJ2-3; perhaps TRBD1 as D (6 bases). V lost 5 bases and J lost 2, with 8 bases in between. Germline V gives CDR1 KGHSH, CDR2 LQKENI. The CDR3 has 13 amino acids.

This clone was seen more than once but under ten times. The CDR3 bases are TGTGCCATCAGTGAGGGGGGTAATGAGCAGTTCTTC. As protein: CAISEGGNEQFF. The V gene is TRBV10-3, the J gene TRBJ2-1; D may match TRBD1 or TRBD2 (5 bases each). The germline V gene encodes CDR1 ENHRY and CDR2 SYGVKD. Trimming removed 2 bases from V and 7 bases from J, with 6 bases in between. The CDR3 extends over 12 amino acids.

The CDR3 reads CASSGHTDTQYF. CDR3 coding DNA: TGTGCCAGCAGCGGACACACAGATACGCAGTATTTT. The chain recombines TRBV9 with TRBJ2-3; no clear D. Germline CDR1 SGDLS, CDR2 YYNGEE. This CDR3 comprises 12 residues. The ends were cut back, 3 bases at V and 2 bases at J, with 4 bases in the middle.

The V gene is TRBV14, the J gene TRBJ2-5, with 9 bases matching TRBD2. Germline-derived CDR1 and CDR2 are SGHDN and FVKESK. J was trimmed by 2 bases and V by 1 base; bases with no gene match: 5. This CDR3 has 16 residues. The CDR3 DNA reads TGTGCCAGCAGCCAAGCCCTAGCGGGGATACAAGAGACCCAGTACTTC. Translating gives CASSQALAGIQETQYF.

This clone was observed a few times. The gene calls are TRBV29-1 and TRBJ2-3; D remains unclear. Germline CDR1 reads SQVTM; CDR2 reads ANQGSEA. The CDR3 consists of 11 residues. V gave up 1 base and J gave up 5 bases, with 4 bases separating them. The chain's CDR3 is CSVEALDTQYF. In nucleotides, the CDR3 is TGCAGCGTTGAAGCGTTAGATACGCAGTATTTT.